The text below deals with one T cell receptor (beta chain). The time point: baseline pretreatment blood. The treatment is: 15 Gy SBRT to primary tumor, nephrectomy 4 weeks later. The CDR3 is 16 residues long. Germline V gene sequence: CDR1 MNHNY, CDR2 SVGAGI (reference sequence). V lost 6 bases and J lost 2, with 18 bases in between. The data were obtained in a study of radiation and T cells in renal cell carcinoma. Across the study: Nephrectomy followed 15 Gy stereotactic body radiation by 4 weeks.

Produced via immunoSEQ multiplex PCR; TCRdb's table is partial and in-frame only. The table has over 85,000 clones, 70% to 85% seen once. This sequence was found in a man between 60 and 75 years old with renal cell carcinoma. The sample here was blood, taken from a patient whose treatment included radiotherapy and nephrectomy. The rearrangement uses TRBV6-6 and TRBJ2-3; no firm D call. The DNA for the CDR3 is TGTGCCAGCAGCCCGAGCACGGCAGGCCTCACAGATACGCAGTATTTT. This encodes CASSPSTAGLTDTQYF.